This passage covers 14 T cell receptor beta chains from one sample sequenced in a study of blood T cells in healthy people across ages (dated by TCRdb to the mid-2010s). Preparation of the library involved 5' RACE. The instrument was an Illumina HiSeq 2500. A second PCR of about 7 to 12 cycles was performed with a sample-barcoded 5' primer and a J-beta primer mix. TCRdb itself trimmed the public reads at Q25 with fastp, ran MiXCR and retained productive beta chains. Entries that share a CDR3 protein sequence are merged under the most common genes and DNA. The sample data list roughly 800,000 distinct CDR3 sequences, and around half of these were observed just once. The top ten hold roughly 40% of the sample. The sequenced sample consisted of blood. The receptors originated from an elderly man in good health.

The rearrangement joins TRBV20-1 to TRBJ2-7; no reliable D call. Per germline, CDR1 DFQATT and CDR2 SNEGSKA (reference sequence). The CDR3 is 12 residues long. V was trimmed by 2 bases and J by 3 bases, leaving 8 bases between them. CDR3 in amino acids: CSARQSDYEQYF. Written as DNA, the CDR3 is TGCAGTGCTAGACAGTCAGACTACGAGCAGTACTTC.

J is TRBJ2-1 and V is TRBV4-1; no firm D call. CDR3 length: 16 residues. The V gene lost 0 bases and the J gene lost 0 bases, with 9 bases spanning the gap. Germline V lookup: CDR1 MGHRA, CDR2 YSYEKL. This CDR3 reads CASSQDVDSSYNEQFF. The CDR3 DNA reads TGCGCCAGCAGCCAAGATGTGGATAGCTCCTACAATGAGCAGTTCTTC.

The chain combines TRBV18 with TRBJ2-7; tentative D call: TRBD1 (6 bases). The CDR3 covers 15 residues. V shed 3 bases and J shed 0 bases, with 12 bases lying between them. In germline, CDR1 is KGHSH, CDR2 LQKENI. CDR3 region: CASSPTQGSSYEQYF. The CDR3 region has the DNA TGTGCCAGCTCACCGACCCAGGGGAGCTCCTACGAGCAGTACTTC.

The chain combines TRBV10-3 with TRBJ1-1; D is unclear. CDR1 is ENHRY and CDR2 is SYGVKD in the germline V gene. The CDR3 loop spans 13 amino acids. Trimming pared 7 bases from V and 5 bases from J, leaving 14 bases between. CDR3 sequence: CAITGLADTEAFF. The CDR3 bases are TGTGCCATCACTGGGCTAGCAGATACTGAAGCTTTCTTT.

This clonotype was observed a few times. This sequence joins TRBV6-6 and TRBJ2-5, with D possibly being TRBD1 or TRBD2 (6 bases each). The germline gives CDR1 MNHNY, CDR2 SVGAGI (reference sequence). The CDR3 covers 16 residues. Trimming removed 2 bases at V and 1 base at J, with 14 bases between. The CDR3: CASSYRGRPPQETQYF. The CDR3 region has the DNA TGTGCCAGCAGTTACAGGGGGAGGCCCCCCCAAGAGACCCAGTACTTC.

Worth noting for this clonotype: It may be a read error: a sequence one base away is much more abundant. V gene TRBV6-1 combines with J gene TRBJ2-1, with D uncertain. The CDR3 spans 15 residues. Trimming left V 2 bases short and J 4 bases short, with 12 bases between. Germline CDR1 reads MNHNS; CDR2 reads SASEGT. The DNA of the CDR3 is TGTGCCAGCAGTGAACCGGCGGCCGCGTACAATGAGCAGTTCTTC. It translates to CASSEPAAAYNEQFF.

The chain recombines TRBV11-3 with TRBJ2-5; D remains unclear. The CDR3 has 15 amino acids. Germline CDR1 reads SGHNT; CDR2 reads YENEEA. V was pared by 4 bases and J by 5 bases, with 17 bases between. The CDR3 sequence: CASSSRGQLRETQYF. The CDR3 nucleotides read TGTGCCAGCAGCTCCCGTGGGCAGCTACGGGAGACCCAGTACTTC. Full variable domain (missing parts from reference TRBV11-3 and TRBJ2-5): EAGVVQSPRYKIIEKKQPVAFWCNPISGHNTLYWYLQNLGQGPELLIRYENEEAVDDSQLPKDRFSAERLKGVDSTLKIQPAELGDSAVYLCASSSRGQLRETQYFGPGTRLLVL.

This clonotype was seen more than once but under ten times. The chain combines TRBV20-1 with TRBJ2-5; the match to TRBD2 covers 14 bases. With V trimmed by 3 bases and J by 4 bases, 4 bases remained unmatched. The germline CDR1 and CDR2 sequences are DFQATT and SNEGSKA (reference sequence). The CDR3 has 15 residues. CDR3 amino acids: CSASGTSGGGETQYF. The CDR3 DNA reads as TGCAGTGCTAGTGGGACTAGCGGGGGAGGAGAGACCCAGTACTTC.

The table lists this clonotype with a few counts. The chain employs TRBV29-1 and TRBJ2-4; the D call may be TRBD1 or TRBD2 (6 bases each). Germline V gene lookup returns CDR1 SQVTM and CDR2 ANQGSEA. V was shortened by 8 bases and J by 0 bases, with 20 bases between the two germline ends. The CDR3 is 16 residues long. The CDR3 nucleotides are TGCAGCTTACGACCGGGGGCCGCCTTAGCCAAAAACATTCAGTACTTC. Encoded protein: CSLRPGAALAKNIQYF.

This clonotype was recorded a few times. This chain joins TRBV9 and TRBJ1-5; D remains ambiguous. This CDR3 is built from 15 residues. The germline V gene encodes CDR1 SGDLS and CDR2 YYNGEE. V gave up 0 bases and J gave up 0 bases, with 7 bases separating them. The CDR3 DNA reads TGTGCCAGCAGCGTAGGCGACGCTAGCAATCAGCCCCAGCATTTT. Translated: CASSVGDASNQPQHF.

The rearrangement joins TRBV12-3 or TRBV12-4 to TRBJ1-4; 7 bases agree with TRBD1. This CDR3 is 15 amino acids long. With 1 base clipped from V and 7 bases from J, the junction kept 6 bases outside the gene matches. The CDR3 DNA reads TGTGCCAGCAGTTTAGGGGGAGACAGGGTTGAAAAACTGTTTTTT. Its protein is CASSLGGDRVEKLFF.

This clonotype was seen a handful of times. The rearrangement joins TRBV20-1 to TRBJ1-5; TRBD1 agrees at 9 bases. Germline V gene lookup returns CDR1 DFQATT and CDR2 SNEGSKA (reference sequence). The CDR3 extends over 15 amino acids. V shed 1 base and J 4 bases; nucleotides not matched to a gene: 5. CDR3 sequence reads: CSARGMGQGNQPQHF. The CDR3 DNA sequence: TGCAGTGCTAGAGGCATGGGACAGGGAAATCAGCCCCAGCATTTT.

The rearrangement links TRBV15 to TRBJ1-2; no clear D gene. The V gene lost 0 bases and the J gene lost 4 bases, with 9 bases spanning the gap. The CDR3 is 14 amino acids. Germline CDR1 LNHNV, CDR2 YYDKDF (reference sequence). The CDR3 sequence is CATSRDRAAYGYTF. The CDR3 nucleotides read TGTGCCACCAGCAGAGATAGGGCAGCCTATGGCTACACCTTC.

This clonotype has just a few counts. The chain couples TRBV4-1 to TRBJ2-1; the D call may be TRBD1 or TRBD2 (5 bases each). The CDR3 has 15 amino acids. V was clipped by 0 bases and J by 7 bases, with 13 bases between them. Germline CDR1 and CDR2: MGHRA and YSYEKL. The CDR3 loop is CASSQEGAPGNEQFF. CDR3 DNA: TGCGCCAGCAGCCAAGAAGGGGCCCCGGGGAATGAGCAGTTCTTC.